This T cell receptor beta chain is from a study of beta chain features in type 1 diabetes. Per germline, CDR1 LNHNV and CDR2 YYDKDF (reference sequence). The length of the CDR3 is 15 residues. V was clipped by 1 base and J by 1 base, with 10 bases between them. The whole isolated RNA underwent reverse transcription, so sequencing captured expressed TCRB transcripts. The method was immunoSEQ multiplex PCR; TCRdb's version includes in-frame clones alone and lacks a portion of them. This table has some 190,000 clones, under 9.5% appearing once. Regarding the study as a whole: Possible PCR preference for shorter templates applied equally to patients and controls. A moderate, significant TCRB CDR3 shortening appeared in type 1 diabetes across four CD4+ subsets.

As for this clone: Its antigen is unknown.

This rearrangement joins TRBV15 to TRBJ2-5; D is possibly TRBD1 (5 bases). The TCR sequence derives from a man aged 18 to 29 with type 1 diabetes. The sequencing sample was made of central memory CD4+ T cells from blood. The CDR3 sequence: CATSRVGQPQETQYF. Here the CDR3 DNA reads TGTGCCACCAGCAGAGTGGGGCAGCCCCAAGAGACCCAGTACTTC.